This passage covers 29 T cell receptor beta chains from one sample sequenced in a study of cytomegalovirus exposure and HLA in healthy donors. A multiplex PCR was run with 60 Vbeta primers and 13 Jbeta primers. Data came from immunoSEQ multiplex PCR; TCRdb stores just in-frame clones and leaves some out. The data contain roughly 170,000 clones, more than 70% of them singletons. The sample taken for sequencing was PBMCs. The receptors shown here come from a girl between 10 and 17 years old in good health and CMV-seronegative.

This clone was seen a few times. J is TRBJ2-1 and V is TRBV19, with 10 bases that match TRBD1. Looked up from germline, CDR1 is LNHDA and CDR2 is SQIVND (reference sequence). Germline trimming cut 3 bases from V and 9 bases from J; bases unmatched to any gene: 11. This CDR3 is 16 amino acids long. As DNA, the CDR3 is TGTGCCAGTAGTATCAAGGGACAGGGGATTGGGGTTGAGCAGTTCTTC. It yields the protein CASSIKGQGIGVEQFF.

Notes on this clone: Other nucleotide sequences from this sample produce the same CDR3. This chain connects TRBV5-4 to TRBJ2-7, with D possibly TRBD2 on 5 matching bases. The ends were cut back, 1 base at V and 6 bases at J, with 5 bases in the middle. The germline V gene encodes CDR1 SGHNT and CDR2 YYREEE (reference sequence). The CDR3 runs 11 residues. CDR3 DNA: TGTGCCAGCAGCTTGCGGGGCGAGCAGTACTTC. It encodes CASSLRGEQYF.

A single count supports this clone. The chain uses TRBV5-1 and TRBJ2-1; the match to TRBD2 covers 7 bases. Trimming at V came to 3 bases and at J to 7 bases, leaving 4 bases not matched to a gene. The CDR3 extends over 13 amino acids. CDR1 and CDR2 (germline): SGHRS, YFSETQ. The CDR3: CASSSGSGNEQFF. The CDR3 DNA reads TGCGCCAGCAGCTCGGGTAGCGGGAATGAGCAGTTCTTC. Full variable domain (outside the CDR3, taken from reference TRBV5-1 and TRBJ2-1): KAGVTQTPRYLIKTRGQQVTLSCSPISGHRSVSWYQQTPGQGLQFLFEYFSETQRNKGNFPGRFSGRQFSNSRSEMNVSTLELGDSALYLCASSSGSGNEQFFGPGTRLTVL.

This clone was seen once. The CDR3 DNA is TGTGCCAGCAGCGCAGGACAGACAACTGAAGCTTTCTTT. Its protein is CASSAGQTTEAFF. The chain links TRBV9 to TRBJ1-1; weak D call: TRBD1 (6 bases). V was shortened by 3 bases and J by 5 bases, with 11 bases between the two germline ends. The germline CDR1 and CDR2 sequences are SGDLS and YYNGEE. This CDR3 contains 13 residues.

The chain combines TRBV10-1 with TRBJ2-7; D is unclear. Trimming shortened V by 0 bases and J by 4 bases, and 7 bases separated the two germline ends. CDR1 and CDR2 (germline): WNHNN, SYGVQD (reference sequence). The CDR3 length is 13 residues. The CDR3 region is CASSESGVYEQYF. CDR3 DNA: TGCGCCAGCAGTGAGTCGGGCGTTTACGAGCAGTACTTC.

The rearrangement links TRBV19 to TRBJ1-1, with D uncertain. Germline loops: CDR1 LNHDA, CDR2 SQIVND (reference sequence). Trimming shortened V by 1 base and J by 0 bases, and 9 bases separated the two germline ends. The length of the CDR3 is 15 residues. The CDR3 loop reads CASSIGESMNTEAFF. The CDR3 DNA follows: TGTGCCAGTAGTATAGGGGAGAGCATGAACACTGAAGCTTTCTTT.

The CDR3 loop is CASSRAEGVNTEAFF. The DNA for the CDR3 is TGTGCCAGCAGCCGGGCTGAGGGGGTGAACACTGAAGCTTTCTTT. The rearrangement joins TRBV14 to TRBJ1-1; tentatively, D is TRBD1 (6 bases). The CDR3 is 15 amino acids. Trimming cost V 4 bases and J 0 bases, with 12 bases left between them. Germline V CDR1 and CDR2: SGHDN, FVKESK.

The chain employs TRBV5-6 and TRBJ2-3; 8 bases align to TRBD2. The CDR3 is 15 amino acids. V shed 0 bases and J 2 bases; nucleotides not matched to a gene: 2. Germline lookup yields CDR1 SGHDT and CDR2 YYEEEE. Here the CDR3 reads CASSLGAGATDTQYF. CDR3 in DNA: TGTGCCAGCAGCTTGGGAGCGGGGGCCACAGATACGCAGTATTTT.

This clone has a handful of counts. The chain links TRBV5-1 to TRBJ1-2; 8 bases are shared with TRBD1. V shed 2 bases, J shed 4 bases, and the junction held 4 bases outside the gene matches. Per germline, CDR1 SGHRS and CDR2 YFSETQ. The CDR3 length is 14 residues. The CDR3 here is CASSLQGVGYGYTF. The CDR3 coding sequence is TGCGCCAGCAGCTTACAGGGGGTTGGCTATGGCTACACCTTC.

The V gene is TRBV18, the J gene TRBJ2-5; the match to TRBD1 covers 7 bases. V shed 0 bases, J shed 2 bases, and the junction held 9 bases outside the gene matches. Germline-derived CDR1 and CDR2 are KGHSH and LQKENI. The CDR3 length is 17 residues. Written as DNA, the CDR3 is TGTGCCAGCTCACCACCGAAAAGGGGGACAGCTCAAGAGACCCAGTACTTC. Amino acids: CASSPPKRGTAQETQYF.

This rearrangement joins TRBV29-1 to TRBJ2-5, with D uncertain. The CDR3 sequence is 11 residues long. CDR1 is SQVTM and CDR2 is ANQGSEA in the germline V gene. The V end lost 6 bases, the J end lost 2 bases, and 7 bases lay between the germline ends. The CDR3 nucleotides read TGCAGCGTACATTCACAAGAGACCCAGTACTTC. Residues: CSVHSQETQYF.

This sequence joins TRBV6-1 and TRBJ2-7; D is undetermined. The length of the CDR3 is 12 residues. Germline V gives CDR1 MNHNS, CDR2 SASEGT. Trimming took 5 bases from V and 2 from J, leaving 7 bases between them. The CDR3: CASSLPTYEQYF. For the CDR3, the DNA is TGTGCCAGCAGTCTACCAACCTACGAGCAGTACTTC.

The CDR3, as DNA: TGTGCCAGCAGCACCCGACTAGCGGGGGGGCTGTTAGTCAATGAGCAGTTCTTC. Translating it yields CASSTRLAGGLLVNEQFF. The chain uses TRBV7-8 and TRBJ2-1; 14 bases agree with TRBD2. This CDR3 is 18 amino acids long. Germline V CDR1 and CDR2: SGHVS, FQNEAQ. Trimming removed 5 bases from V and 6 bases from J; junction bases left unmatched: 12.

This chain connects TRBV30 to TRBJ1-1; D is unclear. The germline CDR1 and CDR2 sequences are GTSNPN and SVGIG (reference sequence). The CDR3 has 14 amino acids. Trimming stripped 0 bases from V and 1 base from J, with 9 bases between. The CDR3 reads CAWSVISGNTEAFF. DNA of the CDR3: TGTGCCTGGAGTGTAATTTCCGGGAACACTGAAGCTTTCTTT.

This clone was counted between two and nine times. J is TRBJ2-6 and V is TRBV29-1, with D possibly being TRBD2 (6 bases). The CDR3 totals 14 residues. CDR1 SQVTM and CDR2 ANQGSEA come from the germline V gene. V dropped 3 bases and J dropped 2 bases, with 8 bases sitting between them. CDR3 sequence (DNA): TGCAGCGTTGACGGAGGGGCTGGGGCCAACGTCCTGACTTTC. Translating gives CSVDGGAGANVLTF.

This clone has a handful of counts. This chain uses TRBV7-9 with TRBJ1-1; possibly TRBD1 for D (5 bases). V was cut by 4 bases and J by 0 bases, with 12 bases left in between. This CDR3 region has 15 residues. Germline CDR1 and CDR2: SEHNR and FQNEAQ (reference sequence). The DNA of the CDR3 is TGTGCCAGCAGCTATCTAGGGGTTATGAACACTGAAGCTTTCTTT. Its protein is CASSYLGVMNTEAFF.

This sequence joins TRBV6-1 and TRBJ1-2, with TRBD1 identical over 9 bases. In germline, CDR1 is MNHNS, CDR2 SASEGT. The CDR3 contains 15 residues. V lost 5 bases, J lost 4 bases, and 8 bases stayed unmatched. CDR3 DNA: TGTGCCAGCAGTCGTCCCGGGACAGGGAGCTATGGCTACACCTTC. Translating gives CASSRPGTGSYGYTF.

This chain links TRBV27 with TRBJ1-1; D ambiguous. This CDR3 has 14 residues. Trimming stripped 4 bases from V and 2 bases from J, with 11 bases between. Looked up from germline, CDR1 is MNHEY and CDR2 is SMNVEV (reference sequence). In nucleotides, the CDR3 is TGTGCCAGCAGTTCCCCGATGAGAAACACTGAAGCTTTCTTT. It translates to CASSSPMRNTEAFF.

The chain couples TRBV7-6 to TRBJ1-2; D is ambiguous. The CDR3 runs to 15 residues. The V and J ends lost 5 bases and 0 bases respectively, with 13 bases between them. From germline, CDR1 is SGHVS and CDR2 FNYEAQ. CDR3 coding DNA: TGTGCCAGCAGCCCGCATCCGTTAGCTAACTATGGCTACACCTTC. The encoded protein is CASSPHPLANYGYTF.

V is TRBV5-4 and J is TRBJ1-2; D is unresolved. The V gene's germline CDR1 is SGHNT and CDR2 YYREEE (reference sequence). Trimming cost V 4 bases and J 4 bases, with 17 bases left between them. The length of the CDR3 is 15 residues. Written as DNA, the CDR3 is TGTGCCAGCAGCCCGCCTCCGGGGAGCTTCTATGGCTACACCTTC. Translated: CASSPPPGSFYGYTF.

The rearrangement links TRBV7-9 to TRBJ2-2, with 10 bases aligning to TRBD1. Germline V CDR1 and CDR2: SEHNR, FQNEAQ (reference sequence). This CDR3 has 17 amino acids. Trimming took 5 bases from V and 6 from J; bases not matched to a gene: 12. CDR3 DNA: TGTGCCAGCAGCCCGACCCGGGACAGGGGATTGGCCGGGGAGCTGTTTTTT. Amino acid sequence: CASSPTRDRGLAGELFF.

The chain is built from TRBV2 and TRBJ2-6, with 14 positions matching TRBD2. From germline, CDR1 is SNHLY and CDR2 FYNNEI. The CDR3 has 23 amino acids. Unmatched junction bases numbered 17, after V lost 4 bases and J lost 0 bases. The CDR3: CASSGVTAPRGLAGDSGANVLTF. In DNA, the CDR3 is TGTGCCAGCAGTGGTGTGACCGCCCCTCGGGGACTAGCGGGAGACTCTGGGGCCAACGTCCTGACTTTC.

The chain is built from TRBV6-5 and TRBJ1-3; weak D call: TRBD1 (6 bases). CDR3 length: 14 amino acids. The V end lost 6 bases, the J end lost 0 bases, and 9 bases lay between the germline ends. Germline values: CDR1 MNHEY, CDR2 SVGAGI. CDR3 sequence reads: CASRGQGSGNTIYF. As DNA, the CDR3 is TGTGCCAGCAGGGGACAAGGCTCTGGAAACACCATATATTTT.

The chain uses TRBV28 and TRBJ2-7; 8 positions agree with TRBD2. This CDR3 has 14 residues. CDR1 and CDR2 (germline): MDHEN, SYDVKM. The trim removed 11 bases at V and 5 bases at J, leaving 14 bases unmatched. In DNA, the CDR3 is TGTGCCTGCCGCCCGGGGGGGAGCGAGGACGAGCAGTACTTC. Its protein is CACRPGGSEDEQYF.

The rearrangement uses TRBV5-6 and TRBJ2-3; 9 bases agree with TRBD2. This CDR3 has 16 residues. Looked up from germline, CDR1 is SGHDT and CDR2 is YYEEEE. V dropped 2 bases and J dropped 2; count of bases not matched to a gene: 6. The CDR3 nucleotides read TGTGCCAGCAGCTTTGGCTCTAGCGGGGTCACAGATACGCAGTATTTT. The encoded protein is CASSFGSSGVTDTQYF.

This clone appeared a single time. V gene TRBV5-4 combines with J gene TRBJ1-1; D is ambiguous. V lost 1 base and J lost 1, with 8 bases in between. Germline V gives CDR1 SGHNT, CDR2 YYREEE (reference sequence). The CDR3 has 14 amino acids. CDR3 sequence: CASSLPGSNTEAFF. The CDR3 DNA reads TGTGCCAGCAGCTTGCCGGGGTCGAACACTGAAGCTTTCTTT.

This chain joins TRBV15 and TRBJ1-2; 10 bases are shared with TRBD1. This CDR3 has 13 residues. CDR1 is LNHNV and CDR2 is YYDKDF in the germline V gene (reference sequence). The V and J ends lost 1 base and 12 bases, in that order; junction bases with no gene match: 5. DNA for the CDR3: TGTGCCACCAGCAGAGTCCGGGACAGGGGAGACACCTTC. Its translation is CATSRVRDRGDTF. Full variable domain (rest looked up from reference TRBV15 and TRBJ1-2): DAMVIQNPRYQVTQFGKPVTLSCSQTLNHNVMYWYQQKSSQAPKLLFHYYDKDFNNEADTPDNFQSRRPNTSFCFLDIRSPGLGDTAMYLCATSRVRDRGDTFGSGTRLTVV.

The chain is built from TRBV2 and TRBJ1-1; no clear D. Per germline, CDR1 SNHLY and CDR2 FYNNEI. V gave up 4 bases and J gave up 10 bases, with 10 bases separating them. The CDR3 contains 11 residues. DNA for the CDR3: TGTGCCAGCAGTGCACAGTTCGGAGCTTTCTTT. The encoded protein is CASSAQFGAFF.

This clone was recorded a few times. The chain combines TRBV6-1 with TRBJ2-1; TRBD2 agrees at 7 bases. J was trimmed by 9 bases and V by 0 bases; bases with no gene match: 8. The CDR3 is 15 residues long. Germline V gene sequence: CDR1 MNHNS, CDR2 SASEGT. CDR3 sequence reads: CASSEALPERGEQFF. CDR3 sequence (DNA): TGTGCCAGCAGTGAAGCGCTTCCGGAGCGGGGTGAGCAGTTCTTC.